This T cell receptor (beta chain) emerged from a study of T-cell reconstitution after alpha-beta-depleted transplantation in children. Unique molecular identifiers tagged the TCRbeta library. In TCRdb, the PCR reads were re-called with MiXCR into one record per CDR3 protein. The table lists 800,000 to 1,000,000 distinct CDR3 sequences, about 30% of them singletons. Study-wide results and limits: About two months after transplant, alpha-beta T cells reportedly came from several hundred expanded graft clones. Once a year had passed after transplant, T-cell counts and diversity came mostly from newly produced T cells.

Concerning this clonotype: Its antigen is unknown.

This TCR was recovered from a boy younger than two who had a stem cell transplant for SCID, so the T cells may come from the graft donor. This sample comprised PBMCs, mostly from graft donor cells, obtained 360 days after TCRalphabeta/CD19-depleted stem cell transplant.

The CDR3 reads CASSLRRGGLSSYNSPLHF. In nucleotides, the CDR3 is TGTGCCAGCAGCTTGCGGAGGGGCGGCTTGAGCTCCTATAATTCACCCCTCCACTTT. This chain connects TRBV7-2 to TRBJ1-6; TRBD1 is a possible D gene (5 bases). Germline V CDR1 and CDR2: SGHTA, FQGNSA. The CDR3 contains 19 residues. Between the trimmed V and J ends, which lost 3 bases and 0 bases, there was a span of 18 bases.